A single sample gave rise to the 22 T cell receptor beta chains below, sequenced in a study of vaccination effects on CD4 cells after COVID-19. For these TCRs, the target antigens are not known. The ViraFEST assay expanded antigen-specific CD4+ T cells with viral peptide pools before sequencing. Researchers isolated CD4+ T cells once approximately eleven days of culture had elapsed. Their SARS-CoV-2 infection, verified by PCR, occurred between March and December 2020. Sequencing used immunoSEQ multiplex PCR; TCRdb keeps in-frame clones, though not all of them. The table has around 53,000 clones, approximately 73% seen once. The sample here was CD4+ T cells from PBMCs cultured with HIV peptides, taken before COVID-19 vaccination. The subset here: HIV-1 Nef peptide pool negative control/reference culture. The receptors shown here come from a human donor who had a prior SARS-CoV-2 infection.

A few counts support this clone. This rearrangement joins TRBV15 to TRBJ2-7, with 8 bases that match TRBD1. V was pared by 1 base and J by 4 bases, with 6 bases of the junction left unmatched. This CDR3 is 15 amino acids long. The germline V gene has CDR1 LNHNV and CDR2 YYDKDF (reference sequence). This chain's CDR3 is CATSRGAGGGYEQYF. DNA for the CDR3: TGTGCCACCAGCAGAGGGGCAGGGGGCGGATACGAGCAGTACTTC.

V and J are TRBV6-1 and TRBJ1-3; D call uncertain. Germline CDR1 MNHNS, CDR2 SASEGT. CDR3 length equals 15 residues. Deletions cut 6 bases from V and 4 bases from J, with 16 bases between. The CDR3 reads CASSGTQTSGNTIYF. CDR3 nucleotide sequence: TGTGCCAGCAGCGGAACACAAACGTCCGGAAACACCATATATTTT.

This clone occurred a few times. The chain combines TRBV18 with TRBJ2-1; D assignment may be TRBD1 or TRBD2 (5 bases each). CDR1 is KGHSH and CDR2 is LQKENI in the germline V gene. V lost 2 bases to trimming and J lost 4 bases, with 9 bases between them. There are 14 residues in the CDR3. The CDR3 spells CASSPTRQYNEQFF. CDR3 in DNA: TGTGCCAGCTCACCAACTAGACAGTACAATGAGCAGTTCTTC.

This clone came up once. V and J are TRBV5-1 and TRBJ2-2, with D uncertain. V lost 3 bases to trimming and J lost 1 base, with 16 bases between them. Germline CDR1 and CDR2: SGHRS and YFSETQ. The CDR3 totals 17 residues. As DNA, the CDR3 is TGCGCCAGCAGCTCGGCCCCTGAGACGGAGAACACCGGGGAGCTGTTTTTT. It codes for CASSSAPETENTGELFF.

The chain is built from TRBV7-3 and TRBJ1-6, with 10 bases aligning to TRBD1. CDR1 and CDR2 (germline): SGHTA, FQGTGA. The V segment lost 5 bases and the J segment 9 bases; nucleotides outside the gene matches: 4. The CDR3 spans 14 residues. This CDR3 reads CASSQTGGGSPLHF. The CDR3 DNA reads TGTGCCAGCAGCCAGACAGGGGGCGGTTCACCCCTCCACTTT.

J is TRBJ2-1 and V is TRBV15, with D uncertain. V lost 1 base and J 0 bases, leaving 10 bases between the germline ends. The length of the CDR3 is 16 residues. The germline CDR1 and CDR2 sequences are LNHNV and YYDKDF (reference sequence). The CDR3 DNA sequence: TGTGCCACCAGCAGAGGTCGCGGTATCTCCTACAATGAGCAGTTCTTC. Protein: CATSRGRGISYNEQFF.

This clone was picked up one time. This CDR3 reads CASSELGDTQYF. The CDR3 DNA is TGTGCCAGCAGCGAACTGGGAGATACGCAGTATTTT. The rearrangement joins TRBV7-8 to TRBJ2-3, with unresolved D. Trimming left V 5 bases short and J 5 bases short, with 8 bases between. Per the germline V gene, CDR1 is SGHVS and CDR2 is FQNEAQ. The CDR3 spans 12 residues.

The chain carries TRBV5-6 and TRBJ1-2; D gene unclear. The CDR3 runs 14 residues. The V end lost 5 bases, the J end lost 4 bases, and 15 bases lay between the germline ends. Germline values: CDR1 SGHDT, CDR2 YYEEEE. CDR3 nucleotide sequence: TGTGCCAGCAGTAGCTTGGCGGTCGGCTATGGCTACACCTTC. It codes for CASSSLAVGYGYTF.

The genes are TRBV24-1 and TRBJ2-1, with TRBD1 identical over 8 bases. J was trimmed by 4 bases and V by 6 bases; bases with no gene match: 7. Germline values: CDR1 KGHDR, CDR2 SFDVKD. The CDR3 spans 15 residues. As DNA, the CDR3 is TGTGCCACCAGTACCCCGACAGGGGCGTACAATGAGCAGTTCTTC. Residues: CATSTPTGAYNEQFF.

The J gene is TRBJ2-1, the V gene TRBV30; TRBD1 matches 8 bases. The germline V gene encodes CDR1 GTSNPN and CDR2 SVGIG (reference sequence). V gave up 4 bases and J gave up 4 bases; unmatched junction bases: 9. The length of the CDR3 is 15 residues. The CDR3 sequence is CAWTKFGDRYNEQFF. The CDR3 coding sequence is TGTGCCTGGACCAAATTTGGGGACAGGTACAATGAGCAGTTCTTC.

The genes are TRBV11-3 and TRBJ2-5; 12 nucleotides line up with TRBD2. The CDR3 runs 15 residues. V lost 6 bases, J lost 5 bases, and 7 bases stayed unmatched. Germline CDR1 is SGHNT and CDR2 is YENEEA. CDR3 nucleotide sequence: TGTGCCAGCAGTTCCGGACTAGCGGGATTGGAGACCCAGTACTTC. Residues: CASSSGLAGLETQYF.

The V and J genes are TRBV4-1 and TRBJ2-7; D unresolved. CDR1 and CDR2 from the germline V gene are MGHRA and YSYEKL. CDR3 length: 13 residues. V was cut by 3 bases and J by 5 bases, with 11 bases left in between. In DNA form, the CDR3 reads TGCGCCAGCAGCCATCTAACGGGTAACGAGCAGTACTTC. It yields the protein CASSHLTGNEQYF.

This clone was detected only a few times. The chain recombines TRBV7-2 with TRBJ2-7; 13 bases match TRBD2. V shed 4 bases and J 2 bases; nucleotides not matched to a gene: 2. The CDR3 is 15 residues long. Germline CDR1 is SGHTA and CDR2 is FQGNSA. CDR3 loop: CASSSTSGRAYEQYF. In DNA, the CDR3 is TGTGCCAGCAGCTCCACTAGCGGGAGGGCCTACGAGCAGTACTTC.

This clone was counted between two and nine times. The rearrangement uses TRBV10-3 and TRBJ1-2, with 9 bases matching TRBD1. V was clipped by 4 bases and J by 6 bases; unmatched bases: 3. The CDR3 spans 13 residues. CDR1 ENHRY and CDR2 SYGVKD come from the germline V gene. The CDR3 here is CAISADRGDGYTF. The CDR3 bases are TGTGCCATCAGTGCGGACAGGGGCGATGGCTACACCTTC.

J is TRBJ1-5 and V is TRBV15; 8 bases are shared with TRBD1. The germline gives CDR1 LNHNV, CDR2 YYDKDF (reference sequence). V lost 0 bases, J lost 5 bases, and 6 bases stayed unmatched. The CDR3 runs to 16 residues. The CDR3 protein is CATSREGTGSYQPQHF. In DNA form, the CDR3 reads TGTGCCACCAGCAGAGAAGGGACAGGAAGTTATCAGCCCCAGCATTTT.

V and J are TRBV19 and TRBJ1-5; 10 positions match TRBD1. In germline, CDR1 is LNHDA, CDR2 SQIVND (reference sequence). This CDR3 region has 16 residues. Trimming removed 5 bases from V and 6 bases from J; junction bases left unmatched: 10. CDR3 bases: TGTGCCAGTAGTCCCCCCGGGACAGGGGCCCGTCAGCCCCAGCATTTT. Protein product: CASSPPGTGARQPQHF.

The rearrangement links TRBV27 to TRBJ2-2; D uncertain. V was shortened by 3 bases and J by 4 bases, with 15 bases between the two germline ends. The CDR3 covers 16 residues. Looked up from germline, CDR1 is MNHEY and CDR2 is SMNVEV (reference sequence). The CDR3 region is CASSFRVPGGTGELFF. Here the CDR3 DNA reads TGTGCCAGCAGTTTCCGCGTTCCCGGCGGCACCGGGGAGCTGTTTTTT.

The chain joins TRBV30 to TRBJ1-2, with 9 bases matching TRBD1. The CDR3 extends over 14 amino acids. Germline CDR1 GTSNPN, CDR2 SVGIG (reference sequence). Trimming at V came to 3 bases and at J to 8 bases, leaving 10 bases not matched to a gene. The CDR3 bases are TGTGCCTGGAGCGGAGACAGGGGGTATCGCGGCTACACCTTC. Encoded protein: CAWSGDRGYRGYTF.

In this sample, this clone turned up a few times. The DNA of the CDR3 is TGTGCCTGGAGTGTAGGGGGTTCGCTTGGCTACACCTTC. Translation: CAWSVGGSLGYTF. The chain is built from TRBV30 and TRBJ1-2, with D possibly being TRBD1 (6 bases). The CDR3 extends over 13 amino acids. Trimming stripped 0 bases from V and 7 bases from J, with 12 bases between. Germline V CDR1 and CDR2: GTSNPN, SVGIG (reference sequence).

The chain carries TRBV5-1 and TRBJ2-2; no clear D. The CDR3 consists of 14 residues. Per the germline V gene, CDR1 is SGHRS and CDR2 is YFSETQ. The germline V and J ends were trimmed by 0 bases and 4 bases, with 7 bases remaining between them. The CDR3 coding sequence is TGCGCCAGCAGCTTGGTCCCGGGCACCGGGGAGCTGTTTTTT. It yields the protein CASSLVPGTGELFF.

This sequence joins TRBV7-2 and TRBJ2-1, with 12 bases matching TRBD2. Germline lookup yields CDR1 SGHTA and CDR2 FQGNSA. Losses at the gene ends were 5 bases for V and 15 bases for J; bases not matched to a gene: 11. This CDR3 comprises 14 residues. CDR3 bases: TGTGCCAGCAGCAGAACTAGCGGGGGGATCGGGCCGTTCTTC. It specifies CASSRTSGGIGPFF.

The gene calls are TRBV30 and TRBJ1-2, with TRBD1 identical over 7 bases. V trimming: 5 bases; J trimming: 4 bases; junction bases outside the gene matches: 4. Germline CDR1 and CDR2: GTSNPN and SVGIG (reference sequence). CDR3 length: 12 amino acids. CDR3 loop: CAWDRDLYGYTF. The CDR3 region has the DNA TGTGCCTGGGACAGGGACCTCTATGGCTACACCTTC.